This TCR beta chain was profiled in a study of cytomegalovirus exposure and HLA in healthy donors. V lost 5 bases to trimming and J lost 5 bases; unmatched junction nucleotides: 5. Germline V gives CDR1 SGHRS, CDR2 YFSETQ. The CDR3 spans 13 residues. Sequenced by immunoSEQ multiplex PCR; TCRdb stores in-frame clones only, minus some. The sample lists 110,000 or so clones, more than 85% occurring once. Sequencing input: PBMCs. This receptor was identified in a young man in good health and CMV-seropositive. V gene TRBV5-1 combines with J gene TRBJ2-5; 8 positions match TRBD1. The CDR3 spells CASRQDRVETQYF. The CDR3 nucleotides read TGCGCCAGCAGGCAGGACAGGGTGGAGACCCAGTACTTC.